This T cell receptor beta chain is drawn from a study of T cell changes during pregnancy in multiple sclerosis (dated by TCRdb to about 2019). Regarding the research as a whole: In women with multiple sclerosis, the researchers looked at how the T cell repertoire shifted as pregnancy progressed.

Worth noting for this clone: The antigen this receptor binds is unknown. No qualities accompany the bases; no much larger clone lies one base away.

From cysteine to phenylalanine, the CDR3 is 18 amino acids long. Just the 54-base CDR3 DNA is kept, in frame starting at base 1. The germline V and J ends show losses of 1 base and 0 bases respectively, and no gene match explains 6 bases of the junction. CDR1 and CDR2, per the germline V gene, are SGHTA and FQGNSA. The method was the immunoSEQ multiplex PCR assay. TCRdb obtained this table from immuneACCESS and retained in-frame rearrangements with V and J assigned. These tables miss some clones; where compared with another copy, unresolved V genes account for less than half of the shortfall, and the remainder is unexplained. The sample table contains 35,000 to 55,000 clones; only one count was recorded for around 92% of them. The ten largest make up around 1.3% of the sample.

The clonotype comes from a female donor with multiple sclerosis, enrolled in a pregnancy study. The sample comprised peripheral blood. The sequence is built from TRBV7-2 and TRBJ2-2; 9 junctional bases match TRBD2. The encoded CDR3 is CASSLEVIAGANTGELFF. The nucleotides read TGTGCCAGCAGCTTAGAGGTAATAGCGGGAGCGAACACCGGGGAGCTGTTTTTT.